These 29 T cell receptor beta chains share one sample of origin, sequenced in a study of shared clonotypes between healthy human individuals. TCRdb's copy holds only in-frame clones and misses some; the assay was immunoSEQ multiplex PCR. Among roughly 1,500,000 clones listed, 97% to 99% were seen once. The specimen sequenced was naive CD4+ T cells sorted from blood. Indicated subset: CD45RA+ positively selected. These receptors all stem from a man under 40 in good health.

As for this clone: At the DNA level, this CDR3 is encoded by other sequences in the same sample as well. The chain couples TRBV4-3 to TRBJ2-7, with D perhaps matching TRBD1 (6 bases). V lost 0 bases and J lost 1, with 10 bases in between. Looked up from germline, CDR1 is LGHNA and CDR2 is YSLEER. This CDR3 spans 15 amino acids. The CDR3 DNA follows: TGCGCCAGCAGCCAAGAGGTGAGGGGGTCCTACGAGCAGTACTTC. Its translation is CASSQEVRGSYEQYF.

The gene calls are TRBV5-5 and TRBJ1-1; D gene unclear. V was clipped by 2 bases and J by 0 bases, with 11 bases between them. Per germline, CDR1 SGHKS and CDR2 YYEKEE (reference sequence). The CDR3 extends over 15 amino acids. The CDR3 nucleotides are TGTGCCAGCAGCTTCTGGAGGGTGGTGAACACTGAAGCTTTCTTT. Translation: CASSFWRVVNTEAFF.

The V gene is TRBV28, the J gene TRBJ2-2; 7 bases are shared with TRBD2. CDR3 size: 14 residues. Trimming cost V 6 bases and J 6 bases; bases outside gene matches: 7. Germline loops: CDR1 MDHEN, CDR2 SYDVKM. CDR3 region: CASSRLAPSGELFF. The CDR3 DNA is TGTGCCAGCAGCCGACTAGCCCCTTCCGGGGAGCTGTTTTTT.

This clone was observed a single time. The CDR3 here is CASSPLIVADQETQYF. The CDR3 nucleotides read TGTGCCAGCAGTCCTCTTATTGTGGCAGATCAAGAGACCCAGTACTTC. The chain links TRBV14 to TRBJ2-5; D gene uncertain. Looked up from germline, CDR1 is SGHDN and CDR2 is FVKESK. Trimming pared 6 bases from V and 2 bases from J, leaving 19 bases between. CDR3 size: 16 residues.

The CDR3 DNA is TGTGCCAGCAGTCTTCCTAGCGGGATCTACAATGAGCAGTTCTTC. It is translated as CASSLPSGIYNEQFF. The chain carries TRBV28 and TRBJ2-1; 9 bases line up with TRBD2. This CDR3 region has 15 residues. Losses at the gene ends were 5 bases for V and 3 bases for J; bases not matched to a gene: 5. Germline V gives CDR1 MDHEN, CDR2 SYDVKM.

The chain couples TRBV5-4 to TRBJ2-6; no definite D call. V was pared by 0 bases and J by 0 bases, with 4 bases between. This CDR3 spans 15 amino acids. The germline V gene has CDR1 SGHNT and CDR2 YYREEE (reference sequence). CDR3 residues: CASSLEGSGANVLTF. The CDR3 nucleotides are TGTGCCAGCAGCTTGGAGGGCTCTGGGGCCAACGTCCTGACTTTC.

The V and J genes are TRBV23-1 and TRBJ2-7; D is unclear. TRBV23-1 falls under the ORF class, with uncertain function. The CDR3 contains 14 residues. V lost 7 bases and J 2 bases, leaving 15 bases between the germline ends. In nucleotides, the CDR3 is TGCGCCAGCAACTTACCGGACCCTCCCTACGAGCAGTACTTC. It codes for CASNLPDPPYEQYF.

Only one count was recorded for this clone. The chain is built from TRBV7-8 and TRBJ2-5; no reliable D call. V dropped 1 base and J dropped 3 bases, with 18 bases sitting between them. CDR1 and CDR2 (germline): SGHVS, FQNEAQ. The CDR3 covers 17 residues. The CDR3 loop is CASSLVARPRPEETQYF. The CDR3 nucleotides read TGTGCCAGCAGCTTAGTTGCTAGACCGCGCCCAGAAGAGACCCAGTACTTC.

The chain's CDR3 is CASSKGEGANEQYF. Written as DNA, the CDR3 is TGTGCCAGCAGCAAGGGGGAGGGAGCCAACGAGCAGTACTTC. The gene calls are TRBV7-3 and TRBJ2-7; possible D gene TRBD2, 7 bases. Germline CDR1 reads SGHTA; CDR2 reads FQGTGA. This CDR3 comprises 14 residues. V lost 5 bases to trimming and J lost 5 bases, with 16 bases between them. The whole variable domain, remainder taken from reference TRBV7-3 and TRBJ2-7, is GAGVSQTPSNKVTEKGKYVELRCDPISGHTALYWYRQSLGQGPEFLIYFQGTGAADDSGLPNDRFFAVRPEGSVSTLKIQRTERGDSAVYLCASSKGEGANEQYFGPGTRLTVT.

The CDR3 loop reads CASSEAGQGLKGEAFF. Here the CDR3 DNA reads TGTGCCAGCAGTGAAGCTGGACAGGGACTGAAAGGTGAAGCTTTCTTT. The chain combines TRBV2 with TRBJ1-1; 8 nucleotides line up with TRBD1. This CDR3 contains 16 residues. Germline V gene sequence: CDR1 SNHLY, CDR2 FYNNEI. V shed 0 bases, J shed 7 bases, and the junction held 10 bases outside the gene matches.

The chain links TRBV11-3 to TRBJ2-1, with D maybe TRBD2 (6 bases). Trimming removed 4 bases at V and 5 bases at J, with 12 bases between. The germline V gene has CDR1 SGHNT and CDR2 YENEEA. The CDR3 covers 14 residues. This chain's CDR3 is CASSSGTFDNEQFF. CDR3 coding DNA: TGTGCCAGCAGCTCCGGGACTTTTGACAATGAGCAGTTCTTC.

The chain combines TRBV28 with TRBJ1-1, with D perhaps matching TRBD1 (5 bases). Germline CDR1 and CDR2: MDHEN and SYDVKM. Trimming stripped 6 bases from V and 3 bases from J, with 17 bases between. The CDR3 loop spans 15 amino acids. The CDR3 nucleotides read TGTGCCAGCAGCGATCCCCAGGGCAGGTACACTGAAGCTTTCTTT. It translates to CASSDPQGRYTEAFF.

On this clone itself: The same CDR3 can be traced to other DNA sequences in this sample. In DNA, the CDR3 is TGCAGCGTTGGTCTAGCGGGGGCCTACGAGCAGTACTTC. Residues: CSVGLAGAYEQYF. The chain is built from TRBV29-1 and TRBJ2-7; 10 nucleotides match TRBD2. CDR1 is SQVTM, CDR2 ANQGSEA, per germline. V lost 4 bases and J lost 2; bases outside the gene matches: 2. This CDR3 spans 13 amino acids.

The chain couples TRBV7-2 to TRBJ2-1; 7 nucleotides match TRBD2. The length of the CDR3 is 15 residues. The V segment lost 8 bases and the J segment 2 bases; nucleotides outside the gene matches: 9. Per germline, CDR1 SGHTA and CDR2 FQGNSA. The CDR3 reads CASARGLAAYNEQFF. The CDR3 DNA reads as TGTGCCAGCGCCCGCGGGCTAGCGGCCTACAATGAGCAGTTCTTC.

The chain has TRBV2 and TRBJ1-5; D perhaps matches TRBD1 (6 bases). The germline V gene has CDR1 SNHLY and CDR2 FYNNEI. This CDR3 is 15 amino acids long. V lost 8 bases and J 6 bases, leaving 20 bases between the germline ends. The CDR3 coding sequence is TGTGCCAGCCGGGGGGGGCTAACGGAAGGTCAGCCCCAGCATTTT. It codes for CASRGGLTEGQPQHF.

V usage is TRBV5-1 and J usage is TRBJ2-3; 8 nucleotides line up with TRBD2. V lost 1 base to trimming and J lost 0 bases; unmatched junction nucleotides: 13. The CDR3 is 19 residues long. Germline V gene lookup returns CDR1 SGHRS and CDR2 YFSETQ. CDR3 loop: CASSLLSPSTSVSTDTQYF. As DNA, the CDR3 is TGCGCCAGCAGCTTGCTTTCGCCCTCGACTAGCGTAAGCACAGATACGCAGTATTTT.

The sample holds one count of this clone. The chain joins TRBV30 to TRBJ2-7; 12 bases match TRBD1. In germline, CDR1 is GTSNPN, CDR2 SVGIG (reference sequence). CDR3 length: 15 amino acids. V lost 3 bases and J lost 3; bases outside the gene matches: 6. The CDR3 reads CAWSRGTGGVYEQYF. CDR3 sequence (DNA): TGTGCCTGGAGCCGCGGGACAGGGGGCGTCTACGAGCAGTACTTC.

Notes on this clone: Other DNA variants within this sample encode the same CDR3. The rearrangement joins TRBV28 to TRBJ2-1, with D possibly called TRBD1 or TRBD2 (5 bases each). The CDR3 is made up of 15 amino acids. Germline values: CDR1 MDHEN, CDR2 SYDVKM. V was cut by 2 bases and J by 1 base, with 9 bases left in between. The DNA for the CDR3 is TGTGCCAGCAGTTTAGGGGGAAGGTCCTACAATGAGCAGTTCTTC. Amino acid sequence: CASSLGGRSYNEQFF.

Turning to this clone: The same CDR3 arises from other DNA sequences in this sample as well. The chain couples TRBV29-1 to TRBJ2-7; the match to TRBD2 covers 8 bases. The J segment lost 2 bases and the V segment lost 3 bases, leaving 6 bases of the junction unmatched. Germline assignment: CDR1 SQVTM and CDR2 ANQGSEA. The CDR3 sequence is 14 residues long. The CDR3 coding sequence is TGCAGCGTTGATGGATTAGCGGGGACCTACGAGCAGTACTTC. Its translation: CSVDGLAGTYEQYF.

The chain joins TRBV6-6 to TRBJ1-1, with 9 nucleotides matching TRBD1. The J segment lost 5 bases and the V segment lost 9 bases, leaving 16 bases of the junction unmatched. Germline-derived CDR1 and CDR2 are MNHNY and SVGAGI (reference sequence). CDR3 length equals 16 residues. In DNA form, the CDR3 reads TGTGCCAGTCAACCGGGACAGGGCGTATCGCGGACTGAAGCTTTCTTT. It translates to CASQPGQGVSRTEAFF.

V gene TRBV18 combines with J gene TRBJ1-5, with 7 bases fitting TRBD1. The junction had 5 bases not matched to a gene; V was cut back by 8 bases and J by 4 bases. The CDR3 runs to 13 residues. Germline V gives CDR1 KGHSH, CDR2 LQKENI. The DNA of the CDR3 is TGTGCCAGCCAGGGGGGTGGGAATCAGCCCCAGCATTTT. This encodes CASQGGGNQPQHF. The variable domain in full, completed from reference TRBV18 and TRBJ1-5, reads NAGVMQNPRHLVRRRGQEARLRCSPMKGHSHVYWYRQLPEEGLKFMVYLQKENIIDESGMPKERFSAEFPKEGPSILRIQQVVRGDSAAYFCASQGGGNQPQHFGDGTRLSIL.

The CDR3 DNA is TGTGCCAGCTCACTTGGCTTTGGACAGGGGAGAATATTCACAGATACGCAGTATTTT. Protein product: CASSLGFGQGRIFTDTQYF. J is TRBJ2-3 and V is TRBV18, with 9 nucleotides matching TRBD1. The junction had 16 bases not matched to a gene; V was cut back by 4 bases and J by 2 bases. This CDR3 has 19 residues. CDR1 KGHSH and CDR2 LQKENI come from the germline V gene.

This clone has just one count. CDR3 in DNA: TGTGCCTGGAGTGTAGGTGGAGGGCGCTACACCTTC. It yields the protein CAWSVGGGRYTF. This rearrangement joins TRBV30 to TRBJ1-2; no clear D. Germline V lookup: CDR1 GTSNPN, CDR2 SVGIG (reference sequence). Trimming removed 0 bases at V and 9 bases at J, with 11 bases between. The CDR3 runs 12 residues.

As for this clone: Other DNA sequences in the sample encode the same CDR3. V and J are TRBV5-6 and TRBJ2-1; D is undetermined. Trimming cost V 1 base and J 5 bases, with 4 bases left between them. CDR3 size: 12 residues. Germline-derived CDR1 and CDR2 are SGHDT and YYEEEE. The CDR3 nucleotides read TGTGCCAGCAGCTTGTTAGACAATGAGCAGTTCTTC. It yields the protein CASSLLDNEQFF. The full variable domain, its missing parts supplied by reference TRBV5-6 and TRBJ2-1, is DAGVTQSPTHLIKTRGQQVTLRCSPKSGHDTVSWYQQALGQGPQFIFQYYEEEERQRGNFPDRFSGHQFPNYSSELNVNALLLGDSALYLCASSLLDNEQFFGPGTRLTVL.

The rearrangement uses TRBV9 and TRBJ2-1, with D unclear. The V end was cut by 2 bases, the J end by 5 bases, with 5 bases between. The germline CDR1 and CDR2 sequences are SGDLS and YYNGEE. The CDR3 covers 12 residues. This CDR3 reads CASSVPHNEQFF. DNA for the CDR3: TGTGCCAGCAGCGTCCCGCACAATGAGCAGTTCTTC. Full variable domain (missing parts from reference TRBV9 and TRBJ2-1): DSGVTQTPKHLITATGQRVTLRCSPRSGDLSVYWYQQSLDQGLQFLIQYYNGEERAKGNILERFSAQQFPDLHSELNLSSLELGDSALYFCASSVPHNEQFFGPGTRLTVL.

The chain couples TRBV5-1 to TRBJ2-5, with a tentative D call TRBD2 (6 bases). CDR1 SGHRS and CDR2 YFSETQ come from the germline V gene. The V gene lost 5 bases and the J gene lost 1 base, with 9 bases spanning the gap. There are 13 residues in the CDR3. The CDR3, as DNA: TGCGCCAGCAGTCGGGAGACCCAAGAGACCCAGTACTTC. This codes for CASSRETQETQYF.

As to this clone: Other DNA variants within this sample encode the same CDR3. The rearrangement joins TRBV29-1 to TRBJ1-5; the D is unclear. The CDR3 has 12 residues. Germline V gene sequence: CDR1 SQVTM, CDR2 ANQGSEA. The V end was cut by 5 bases, the J end by 1 base, with 6 bases between. As DNA, the CDR3 is TGCAGCGTTTCCGGGAGCAATCAGCCCCAGCATTTT. Its protein is CSVSGSNQPQHF.

This clone was counted a single time. V usage is TRBV4-3 and J usage is TRBJ2-2; D remains unclear. Germline CDR1 is LGHNA and CDR2 is YSLEER. This CDR3 has 16 residues. V lost 0 bases and J lost 4, with 12 bases in between. For the CDR3, the DNA is TGCGCCAGCAGCCAAGATGTCACTCGGATCACCGGGGAGCTGTTTTTT. Translated, it gives CASSQDVTRITGELFF.

This clone was counted once. Within the sample, other DNA sequences also encode this same CDR3. The chain uses TRBV9 and TRBJ2-7, with 12 bases matching TRBD2. The V and J ends lost 3 bases and 3 bases, in that order; junction bases with no gene match: 4. From germline, CDR1 is SGDLS and CDR2 YYNGEE. The CDR3 sequence is 15 residues long. In DNA, the CDR3 is TGTGCCAGCAGCGCCGGACTAGCGGGAAGCTACGAGCAGTACTTC. Protein sequence: CASSAGLAGSYEQYF.